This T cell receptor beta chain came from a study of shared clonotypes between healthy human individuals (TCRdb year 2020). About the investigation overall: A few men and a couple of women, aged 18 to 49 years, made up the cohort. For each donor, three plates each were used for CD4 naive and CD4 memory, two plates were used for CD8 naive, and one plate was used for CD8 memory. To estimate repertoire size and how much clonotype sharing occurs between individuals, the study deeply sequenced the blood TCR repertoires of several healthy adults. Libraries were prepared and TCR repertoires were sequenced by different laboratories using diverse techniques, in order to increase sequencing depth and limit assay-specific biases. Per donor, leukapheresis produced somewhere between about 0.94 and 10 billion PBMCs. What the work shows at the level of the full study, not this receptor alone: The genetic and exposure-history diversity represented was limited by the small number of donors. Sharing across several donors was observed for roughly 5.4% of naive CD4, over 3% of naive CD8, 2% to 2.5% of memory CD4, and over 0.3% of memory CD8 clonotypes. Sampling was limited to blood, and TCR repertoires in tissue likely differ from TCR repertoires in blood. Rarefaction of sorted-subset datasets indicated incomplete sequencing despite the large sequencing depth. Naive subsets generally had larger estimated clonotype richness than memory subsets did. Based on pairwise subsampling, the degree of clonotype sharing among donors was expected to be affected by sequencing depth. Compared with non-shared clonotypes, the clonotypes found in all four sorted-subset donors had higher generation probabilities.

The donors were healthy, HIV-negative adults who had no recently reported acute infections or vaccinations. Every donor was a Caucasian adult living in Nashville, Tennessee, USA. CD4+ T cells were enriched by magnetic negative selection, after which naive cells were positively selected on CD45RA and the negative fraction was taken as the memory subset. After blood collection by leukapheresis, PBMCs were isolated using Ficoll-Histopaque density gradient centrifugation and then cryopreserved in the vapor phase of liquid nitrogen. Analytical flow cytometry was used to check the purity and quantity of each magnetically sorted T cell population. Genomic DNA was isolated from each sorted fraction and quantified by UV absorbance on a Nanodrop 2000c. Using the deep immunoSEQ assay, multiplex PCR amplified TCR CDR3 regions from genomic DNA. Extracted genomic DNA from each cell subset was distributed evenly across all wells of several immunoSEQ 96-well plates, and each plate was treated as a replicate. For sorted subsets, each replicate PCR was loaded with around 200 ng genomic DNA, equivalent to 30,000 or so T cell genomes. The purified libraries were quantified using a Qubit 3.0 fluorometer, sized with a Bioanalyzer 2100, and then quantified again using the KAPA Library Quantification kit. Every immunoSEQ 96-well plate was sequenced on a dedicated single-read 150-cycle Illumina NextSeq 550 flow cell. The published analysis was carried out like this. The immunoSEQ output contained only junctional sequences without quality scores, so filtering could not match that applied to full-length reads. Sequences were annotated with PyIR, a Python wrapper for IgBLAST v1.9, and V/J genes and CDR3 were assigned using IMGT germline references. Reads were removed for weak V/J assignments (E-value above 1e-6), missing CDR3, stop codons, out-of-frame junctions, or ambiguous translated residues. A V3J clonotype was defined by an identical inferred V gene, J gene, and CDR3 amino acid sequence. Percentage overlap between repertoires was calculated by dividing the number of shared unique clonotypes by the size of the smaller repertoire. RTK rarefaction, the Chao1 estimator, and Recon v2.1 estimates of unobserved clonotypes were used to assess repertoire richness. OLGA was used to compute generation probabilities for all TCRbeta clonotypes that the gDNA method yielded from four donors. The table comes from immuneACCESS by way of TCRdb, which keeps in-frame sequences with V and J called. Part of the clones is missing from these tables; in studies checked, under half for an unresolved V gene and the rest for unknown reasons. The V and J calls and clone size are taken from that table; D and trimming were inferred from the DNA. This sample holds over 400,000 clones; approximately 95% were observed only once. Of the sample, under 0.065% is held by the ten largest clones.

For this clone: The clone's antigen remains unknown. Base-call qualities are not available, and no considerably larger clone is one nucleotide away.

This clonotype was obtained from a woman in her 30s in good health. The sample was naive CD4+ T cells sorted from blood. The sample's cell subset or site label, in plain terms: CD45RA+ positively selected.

The CDR3 region has the sequence CASSLLRGGTQYF. The DNA reads TGTGCCAGCAGCTTGTTAAGGGGGGGGACCCAGTACTTC. This receptor chain uses TRBV5-6 and TRBJ2-5; possibly the D gene is TRBD2, per 7 matching bases. Its CDR3 holds 13 amino acids, cysteine through phenylalanine. The sequence is cut down to CDR3 DNA, 39 bases in frame from base 1. Taken from the germline V gene, the CDR1 and CDR2 loops are SGHDT and YYEEEE. The trim is 1 base for V and 7 bases for J, with a gap of 11 bases between the germline ends.